Presented here are 23 T cell receptor beta chains from one specimen sequenced in a study of T cell responses to AZD1222 COVID-19 vaccine. The data were produced by immunoSEQ multiplex PCR, yet TCRdb's version contains in-frame clones alone and is incomplete. Among some 150,000 clones listed, approximately 94% were seen once. Sequenced here: peripheral blood, sampled on day 0 of AZD1222 vaccination. The receptors come from an adult in good health.

J is TRBJ1-1 and V is TRBV27; D not resolved. Germline loops: CDR1 MNHEY, CDR2 SMNVEV (reference sequence). Trimming shortened V by 7 bases and J by 7 bases, and 10 bases separated the two germline ends. The CDR3 extends over 11 amino acids. The CDR3 DNA follows: TGTGCCAGCAAACTTGGGGATGAAGCTTTCTTT. This encodes CASKLGDEAFF.

The rearrangement uses TRBV19 and TRBJ1-2; tentatively, D is TRBD1 (6 bases). Germline CDR1 LNHDA, CDR2 SQIVND (reference sequence). The CDR3 is made up of 16 amino acids. Trimming removed 3 bases at V and 1 base at J, with 15 bases between. CDR3 sequence (DNA): TGTGCCAGTAGTATTCTTGCACAGGGTATTAACTATGGCTACACCTTC. Translated, it gives CASSILAQGINYGYTF.

This chain links TRBV5-6 with TRBJ2-5; D remains ambiguous. Germline CDR1 is SGHDT and CDR2 is YYEEEE. The CDR3 totals 11 residues. V lost 2 bases and J 5 bases, leaving 4 bases between the germline ends. CDR3 residues: CASSLLETQYF. In DNA form, the CDR3 reads TGTGCCAGCAGCTTATTGGAGACCCAGTACTTC.

The rearrangement uses TRBV10-1 and TRBJ2-3; D is uncertain. Trimming took 5 bases from V and 7 from J, leaving 4 bases between them. The CDR3 consists of 10 residues. Germline V lookup: CDR1 WNHNN, CDR2 SYGVQD (reference sequence). For the CDR3, the DNA is TGCGCCAGCAGTCGCAATACGCAGTATTTT. Protein sequence: CASSRNTQYF.

The genes are TRBV10-3 and TRBJ1-3; possibly TRBD1 for D (6 bases). Germline CDR1 and CDR2: ENHRY and SYGVKD. This CDR3 is 14 amino acids long. V lost 6 bases, J lost 0 bases, and 9 bases lay in between. The chain's CDR3 is CAIRVDSSGNTIYF. In nucleotides, the CDR3 is TGTGCCATCAGGGTGGACAGCTCTGGAAACACCATATATTTT.

This rearrangement joins TRBV7-9 to TRBJ1-1; 9 positions agree with TRBD1. Germline V lookup: CDR1 SEHNR, CDR2 FQNEAQ (reference sequence). The junction had 9 bases not matched to a gene; V was cut back by 4 bases and J by 6 bases. The CDR3 consists of 15 residues. CDR3 nucleotide sequence: TGTGCCAGCAGCTCTGGGACAGGGTACGTTCCTGAAGCTTTCTTT. Translation gives CASSSGTGYVPEAFF.

This clone was seen a single time. The chain carries TRBV11-1 and TRBJ1-2; unclear D gene. The CDR3 runs 14 residues. Germline-derived CDR1 and CDR2 are SGHAT and FQDESV (reference sequence). V lost 5 bases, J lost 1 base, and 11 bases lay in between. In DNA, the CDR3 is TGTGCCAGCAGCCGACGGAATAATAACTATGGCTACACCTTC. Its protein is CASSRRNNNYGYTF.

The chain recombines TRBV5-1 with TRBJ2-1; 8 bases line up with TRBD1. Unmatched junction bases numbered 13, after V lost 4 bases and J lost 7 bases. The CDR3 is 16 residues long. Germline assignment: CDR1 SGHRS and CDR2 YFSETQ. CDR3 sequence (DNA): TGCGCCAGCAGCCACGACCCTCCTACAGGGGGGAATGAGCAGTTCTTC. Translation: CASSHDPPTGGNEQFF. Full variable domain (missing parts from reference TRBV5-1 and TRBJ2-1): KAGVTQTPRYLIKTRGQQVTLSCSPISGHRSVSWYQQTPGQGLQFLFEYFSETQRNKGNFPGRFSGRQFSNSRSEMNVSTLELGDSALYLCASSHDPPTGGNEQFFGPGTRLTVL.

V gene TRBV7-6 combines with J gene TRBJ1-3; D ambiguous. CDR1 SGHVS and CDR2 FNYEAQ come from the germline V gene. The CDR3 sequence is 14 residues long. V lost 5 bases and J lost 1, with 9 bases in between. The CDR3 protein is CASSVGSSGNTIYF. The CDR3 DNA sequence: TGTGCCAGCAGCGTGGGGTCATCTGGAAACACCATATATTTT.

The CDR3 DNA sequence: TGTGCCAGCAGTCCAAGGCTGGGGGGGCAGGGAGAGACCCAGTACTTC. Protein: CASSPRLGGQGETQYF. The chain uses TRBV11-2 and TRBJ2-5, with D maybe TRBD2 (7 bases). V lost 6 bases and J 4 bases, leaving 21 bases between the germline ends. The CDR3 runs to 16 residues. Germline-derived CDR1 and CDR2 are SGHAT and FQNNGV.

The CDR3 DNA is TGTGCCAGTACGGGCAGCTCTGGAAACACCATATATTTT. It yields the protein CASTGSSGNTIYF. The chain combines TRBV19 with TRBJ1-3; D unresolved. Germline V gives CDR1 LNHDA, CDR2 SQIVND (reference sequence). The CDR3 is 13 amino acids. The germline V and J ends were trimmed by 7 bases and 0 bases, with 7 bases remaining between them.

This clone appeared once. The V call is TRBV12-3 or TRBV12-4, the J call TRBJ2-3; tentative D call: TRBD1 (6 bases). Trimming removed 8 bases from V and 9 bases from J, with 12 bases in between. This CDR3 region has 11 residues. CDR3 sequence reads: CASQQGSTQYF. As DNA, the CDR3 is TGTGCCAGCCAACAGGGAAGCACGCAGTATTTT.

The chain carries TRBV10-3 and TRBJ1-1; D possibly corresponds to TRBD1 (5 bases). Trimming pared 2 bases from V and 1 base from J, leaving 11 bases between. Germline CDR1 reads ENHRY; CDR2 reads SYGVKD. This CDR3 has 15 residues. In DNA form, the CDR3 reads TGTGCCATCAGTGAGCAAGGCAGGGCGAACACTGAAGCTTTCTTT. Residues: CAISEQGRANTEAFF.

This chain joins TRBV7-2 and TRBJ2-1; either TRBD1 or TRBD2 may supply D (6 bases each). This CDR3 contains 12 residues. Germline V gene lookup returns CDR1 SGHTA and CDR2 FQGNSA. V lost 5 bases to trimming and J lost 6 bases, with 8 bases between them. CDR3: CASSGGRNEQFF. CDR3 nucleotides: TGTGCCAGCAGCGGGGGGCGCAATGAGCAGTTCTTC.

The chain recombines TRBV6-5 with TRBJ1-1, with TRBD1 matching over 9 bases. The CDR3 has 14 amino acids. Trimming removed 9 bases from V and 5 bases from J; junction bases left unmatched: 10. CDR1 and CDR2 from the germline V gene are MNHEY and SVGAGI. CDR3 sequence reads: CASMTGGIRTEAFF. CDR3 nucleotides: TGTGCCAGTATGACAGGGGGTATAAGAACTGAAGCTTTCTTT.

This rearrangement joins TRBV9 to TRBJ1-2; D perhaps matches TRBD1 (6 bases). Trimming removed 4 bases at V and 4 bases at J, with 14 bases between. CDR1 and CDR2 (germline): SGDLS, YYNGEE. This CDR3 region has 14 residues. CDR3 sequence: CASSPGGPSYGYTF. In DNA form, the CDR3 reads TGTGCCAGCAGCCCCGGGGGCCCCAGCTATGGCTACACCTTC.

The CDR3 DNA is TGCGCCAGCAGCTACGTGGGACGAGAGGCTGGAAACACCATATATTTT. This codes for CASSYVGREAGNTIYF. The V and J genes are TRBV4-1 and TRBJ1-3; TRBD1 is a possible D gene (5 bases). Germline CDR1 and CDR2: MGHRA and YSYEKL. The CDR3 totals 16 residues. V dropped 5 bases and J dropped 2 bases, with 16 bases sitting between them.

The chain employs TRBV7-9 and TRBJ1-1, with 7 bases aligning to TRBD1. The V and J ends lost 4 bases and 0 bases, in that order; junction bases with no gene match: 8. CDR3 size: 16 residues. Germline V gene lookup returns CDR1 SEHNR and CDR2 FQNEAQ (reference sequence). This chain's CDR3 is CASSSWDSLMNTEAFF. CDR3 in DNA: TGTGCCAGCAGCTCCTGGGACAGCCTGATGAACACTGAAGCTTTCTTT.

The gene calls are TRBV19 and TRBJ2-7; tentatively, D is TRBD1 or TRBD2 (6 bases each). This CDR3 is built from 13 residues. V was pared by 5 bases and J by 2 bases, with 10 bases between. Germline-derived CDR1 and CDR2 are LNHDA and SQIVND (reference sequence). In DNA, the CDR3 is TGTGCCAGTAGTGAGGGGGGTCCCTACGAGCAGTACTTC. Translated: CASSEGGPYEQYF.

The chain employs TRBV3-1 (or the pseudogene TRBV3-2) and TRBJ2-7; a possible D gene is TRBD1 (6 bases). The CDR3 is made up of 13 amino acids. The germline CDR1 and CDR2 sequences are LGHDT and YNNKEL (reference sequence). V was shortened by 5 bases and J by 2 bases, with 10 bases between the two germline ends. CDR3 loop: CASSSSGAYEQYF. The DNA for the CDR3 is TGTGCCAGCAGCTCCTCAGGGGCCTACGAGCAGTACTTC.

The sample holds a few counts of this clone. V usage is TRBV6-1 and J usage is TRBJ1-2; TRBD1 agrees at 8 bases. Per the germline V gene, CDR1 is MNHNS and CDR2 is SASEGT. With 1 base clipped from V and 6 bases from J, the junction kept 7 bases outside the gene matches. The CDR3 spans 15 residues. The CDR3 region has the DNA TGTGCCAGCAGTGAAGTAAACAGGGGGTGGAATGGCTACACCTTC. Encoded protein: CASSEVNRGWNGYTF.

About this clone itself: The same CDR3 can be traced to other DNA sequences in this sample. The rearrangement joins TRBV6-5 to TRBJ1-2; maybe TRBD1 (6 bases). The CDR3 runs 12 residues. V dropped 6 bases and J dropped 2 bases, with 7 bases sitting between them. Per germline, CDR1 MNHEY and CDR2 SVGAGI. The DNA of the CDR3 is TGTGCCAGCAGGCAGGGGAACTATGGCTACACCTTC. Its translation is CASRQGNYGYTF.

The gene calls are TRBV2 and TRBJ2-3; possible D gene TRBD2, 6 bases. The CDR3 has 14 amino acids. V lost 8 bases and J 5 bases, leaving 17 bases between the germline ends. Germline CDR1 and CDR2: SNHLY and FYNNEI. The CDR3 DNA reads as TGTGCCAGCCTCTCGACGGGAGTAGAAGATACGCAGTATTTT. Its protein is CASLSTGVEDTQYF. Full variable domain (remainder filled in from reference TRBV2 and TRBJ2-3): EPEVTQTPSHQVTQMGQEVILRCVPISNHLYFYWYRQILGQKVEFLVSFYNNEISEKSEIFDDQFSVERPDGSNFTLKIRSTKLEDSAMYFCASLSTGVEDTQYFGPGTRLTVL.